This T cell receptor beta chain was retrieved from a study of a mutant IDH1 vaccine in newly diagnosed glioma. Time point denoted: week 11, during vaccination. Doses of 300 ug of mutant IDH1 20-mer peptide were given with topical imiquimod. Trimming took off 10 bases at V and 1 base at J, with 12 bases between the two ends. Germline V CDR1 and CDR2: LNHDA, SQIVND (reference sequence). The CDR3 is 13 residues long. As for this clone: Its target is not known.

TCRdb's table, derived via immunoSEQ multiplex PCR, lists solely in-frame clones and lacks some. The table includes more than 50,000 clones, over 75% detected once. V is TRBV19 and J is TRBJ2-3; D tentatively reads TRBD1 or TRBD2 (5 bases each). This receptor was obtained from a man aged 35 to 55 with glioma. Sequenced here: PBMCs, sampled from a glioma patient whose treatment included an IDH1 peptide vaccine. This chain's CDR3 is CATSPGRTDTQYF. The DNA for the CDR3 is TGTGCCACTAGCCCGGGACGCACAGATACGCAGTATTTT. Full variable domain (rest looked up from reference TRBV19 and TRBJ2-3): DGGITQSPKYLFRKEGQNVTLSCEQNLNHDAMYWYRQDPGQGLRLIYYSQIVNDFQKGDIAEGYSVSREKKESFPLTVTSAQKNPTAFYLCATSPGRTDTQYFGPGTRLTVL.